Listed below are T cell receptor beta chains from one sample, sequenced in a study of T cells after yellow fever vaccination. TCRdb re-derived calls from the 5' RACE reads in MiXCR, one entry per CDR3 protein. The repertoire holds 200,000 to 300,000 distinct CDR3 sequences, with 6% to 7.5% as singletons. Sequencing was performed on CD4+ T cells sorted from PBMCs, taken 15 days after the yellow fever booster vaccination. These receptors all stem from a man under 40 who received the YFV17D yellow fever vaccine. CDR3s include the opening cysteine and the closing phenylalanine or tryptophan. The D gene is left open where the match is weak. Part of the rows lack a size; the others show once, few, many or a class for expanded clones.

clone_size: -; d_call: -; v_call: TRBV4-3; j_call: TRBJ1-2; cdr3_nt: TGCGCCAGCAGCCAAGAAGGGGGTGGCACCTATGGCTACACCTTC; cdr3_aa: CASSQEGGGTYGYTF
clone_size: many; d_call: -; v_call: TRBV5-1; j_call: TRBJ2-7; cdr3_nt: TGCGCCAGCAGCTTGGTTTGGGACAACGGGTACGAGCAGTACTTC; cdr3_aa: CASSLVWDNGYEQYF
clone_size: -; d_call: TRBD2; v_call: TRBV7-9; j_call: TRBJ2-1; cdr3_nt: TGTGCCAGCAGCCCAGCGGCGGGAGGGCCCCGCAATGAGCAGTTCTTC; cdr3_aa: CASSPAAGGPRNEQFF
clone_size: few; d_call: -; v_call: TRBV9; j_call: TRBJ2-5; cdr3_nt: TGTGCCAGCAGCGTTGACCCCCAAGAGACCCAGTACTTC; cdr3_aa: CASSVDPQETQYF
clone_size: few; d_call: TRBD1; v_call: TRBV2; j_call: TRBJ1-2; cdr3_nt: TGTGCCAGCAAAGGGACAGGGGGCCTCTATGGCTACACCTTC; cdr3_aa: CASKGTGGLYGYTF
clone_size: few; d_call: -; v_call: TRBV9; j_call: TRBJ2-7; cdr3_nt: TGTGCCAGCAGCGTAGCCGGGCTAGGCTCGTACGAGCAGTACTTC; cdr3_aa: CASSVAGLGSYEQYF
clone_size: many; d_call: -; v_call: TRBV9; j_call: TRBJ1-1; cdr3_nt: TGTGCCAGCAGCGGGGTGGGGGCTGAAGCTTTCTTT; cdr3_aa: CASSGVGAEAFF
clone_size: few; d_call: -; v_call: TRBV5-6; j_call: TRBJ1-2; cdr3_nt: TGTGCCAGCAGCATTGGGGGGAGATATGGCTACACCTTC; cdr3_aa: CASSIGGRYGYTF
clone_size: few; d_call: -; v_call: TRBV20-1; j_call: TRBJ2-5; cdr3_nt: TGCAGTGCTGGGTTACAGGGTGGCGAGACCCAGTACTTC; cdr3_aa: CSAGLQGGETQYF
clone_size: many; d_call: -; v_call: TRBV5-1; j_call: TRBJ2-1; cdr3_nt: TGCGCCAGCAGCTTGGACGGGACGGGTTACAATGAGCAGTTCTTC; cdr3_aa: CASSLDGTGYNEQFF
clone_size: -; d_call: TRBD2; v_call: TRBV10-3; j_call: TRBJ2-7; cdr3_nt: TGTGCCATCAGTGAGTCGGGGGGGACCTCAGAGCAGTACTTC; cdr3_aa: CAISESGGTSEQYF
clone_size: -; d_call: -; v_call: TRBV9; j_call: TRBJ1-1; cdr3_nt: TGTGCCAGCAGCGTAGTCTCCAATCCCCGGACTGAAGCTTTCTTT; cdr3_aa: CASSVVSNPRTEAFF
clone_size: -; d_call: -; v_call: TRBV15; j_call: TRBJ1-2; cdr3_nt: TGTGCCACCAGCAGATCGGGGGGGGATGGCTACACCTTC; cdr3_aa: CATSRSGGDGYTF
clone_size: few; d_call: TRBD2; v_call: TRBV7-2; j_call: TRBJ2-7; cdr3_nt: TGTGCCAGCAGCTTAGCGGGGGGACTAGCGGGAGGAGTGTACTTC; cdr3_aa: CASSLAGGLAGGVYF
clone_size: -; d_call: TRBD2; v_call: TRBV10-3; j_call: TRBJ2-7; cdr3_nt: TGTGCCATCAGAGCGGGACTCGAAGGCGAGCAGTACTTC; cdr3_aa: CAIRAGLEGEQYF
clone_size: few; d_call: -; v_call: TRBV29-1; j_call: TRBJ2-5; cdr3_nt: TGCAGCGTTTTTTGGCATGGCCAAGAGACCCAGTACTTC; cdr3_aa: CSVFWHGQETQYF
clone_size: -; d_call: -; v_call: TRBV27; j_call: TRBJ2-7; cdr3_nt: TGTGCCAGCAGTTTAAAAGGGCAGCCTACCTCCTACGAGCAGTACTTC; cdr3_aa: CASSLKGQPTSYEQYF
clone_size: few; d_call: -; v_call: TRBV18; j_call: TRBJ2-5; cdr3_nt: TGTGCCAGCGACCTACGGGGGCGTCAAGAGACCCAGTACTTC; cdr3_aa: CASDLRGRQETQYF
clone_size: -; d_call: -; v_call: TRBV12-3/TRBV12-4; j_call: TRBJ2-3; cdr3_nt: TGTGCCAGCAGTTTAGCGGGAACTAGCACAGATACGCAGTATTTT; cdr3_aa: CASSLAGTSTDTQYF
clone_size: many; d_call: -; v_call: TRBV5-5; j_call: TRBJ2-4; cdr3_nt: TGTGCCAGCTGCCTGGGGTCGGCGGAAAACATTCAGTACTTC; cdr3_aa: CASCLGSAENIQYF
clone_size: few; d_call: -; v_call: TRBV6-5; j_call: TRBJ1-1; cdr3_nt: TGTGCCAGCAGTTACTCGGGGGGCTGGACTGAAGCTTTCTTT; cdr3_aa: CASSYSGGWTEAFF
clone_size: many; d_call: -; v_call: TRBV4-3; j_call: TRBJ1-2; cdr3_nt: TGCGCCAGTAATTCCGGCAACTATGGCTACACCTTC; cdr3_aa: CASNSGNYGYTF
clone_size: many; d_call: -; v_call: TRBV4-3; j_call: TRBJ2-7; cdr3_nt: TGCGCCAGCAGCCAGGAGCCGGGCAAGAGCTCCTACGAGCAGTACTTC; cdr3_aa: CASSQEPGKSSYEQYF
clone_size: few; d_call: TRBD1; v_call: TRBV24-1; j_call: TRBJ2-2; cdr3_nt: TGTGCCACCAGTGAGCTGGGACAGCGGTCCGGGGAGCTGTTTTTT; cdr3_aa: CATSELGQRSGELFF
clone_size: -; d_call: TRBD2; v_call: TRBV23-1; j_call: TRBJ2-1; cdr3_nt: TGCGCCCGCAGTCAATCGCCGACTAGCCATAGGAATGAGCAGTTCTTC; cdr3_aa: CARSQSPTSHRNEQFF
clone_size: -; d_call: -; v_call: TRBV6-2/TRBV6-3; j_call: TRBJ2-3; cdr3_nt: TGTGCCAGCAGTTACTCGATGTTGACTTCAGATACGCAGTATTTT; cdr3_aa: CASSYSMLTSDTQYF
clone_size: -; d_call: TRBD2; v_call: TRBV20-1; j_call: TRBJ2-1; cdr3_nt: TGCAGCCTTGTCGGGGAGGGGCGAAATGAGCAGTTCTTC; cdr3_aa: CSLVGEGRNEQFF
clone_size: many; d_call: -; v_call: TRBV5-1; j_call: TRBJ2-1; cdr3_nt: TGCGCCAGCAGAAGTGTTGGGGGCTCCTACAATGAGCAGTTCTTC; cdr3_aa: CASRSVGGSYNEQFF
clone_size: many; d_call: -; v_call: TRBV7-2; j_call: TRBJ2-4; cdr3_nt: TGTGCCAGCAGCCCCTCCGAGGATTGGAACAAAAACATTCAGTACTTC; cdr3_aa: CASSPSEDWNKNIQYF
clone_size: many; d_call: -; v_call: TRBV3-1; j_call: TRBJ2-5; cdr3_nt: TGTGCCAGCAGCCAAGATTATGGGGGAGAGACCCAGTACTTC; cdr3_aa: CASSQDYGGETQYF
clone_size: many; d_call: TRBD2; v_call: TRBV20-1; j_call: TRBJ2-3; cdr3_nt: TGCAGTGCTAGAGGAGGGACTAGCGGGAGTGATACGCAGTATTTT; cdr3_aa: CSARGGTSGSDTQYF
clone_size: few; d_call: TRBD2; v_call: TRBV11-1; j_call: TRBJ2-7; cdr3_nt: TGTGCCAGCAGCCCGCTTCCGGGACTAGCGGGACACGAGCAGTACTTC; cdr3_aa: CASSPLPGLAGHEQYF
clone_size: -; d_call: -; v_call: TRBV28; j_call: TRBJ2-5; cdr3_nt: TGTGCCAGCAGTACCGGGATCCGACAAGAGACCCAGTACTTC; cdr3_aa: CASSTGIRQETQYF
clone_size: few; d_call: -; v_call: TRBV6-2/TRBV6-3; j_call: TRBJ2-6; cdr3_nt: TGTGCCAGCAGTAACTTCTCCGCAGGCGCCCTCCCTGGGGCCAACGTCCTGACTTTC; cdr3_aa: CASSNFSAGALPGANVLTF
clone_size: -; d_call: -; v_call: TRBV24-1; j_call: TRBJ2-1; cdr3_nt: TGTGCCACCAGTGACAACACAGGATCCAAGCAGTTCTTC; cdr3_aa: CATSDNTGSKQFF
clone_size: many; d_call: TRBD1; v_call: TRBV11-2; j_call: TRBJ1-6; cdr3_nt: TGTGCCAGCAGCCTCGGGGCAGGGGGTTCACCCCTCCACTTT; cdr3_aa: CASSLGAGGSPLHF
clone_size: -; d_call: TRBD1; v_call: TRBV9; j_call: TRBJ1-1; cdr3_nt: TGTGCCAGCAGCGTAGAACAGGGGGCTTGGGCTGAAGCTTTCTTT; cdr3_aa: CASSVEQGAWAEAFF
clone_size: few; d_call: -; v_call: TRBV7-2; j_call: TRBJ2-2; cdr3_nt: TGTGCCAGCAGCTTAGCGGTAGCGTCGAACACCGGGGAGCTGTTTTTT; cdr3_aa: CASSLAVASNTGELFF
clone_size: -; d_call: TRBD1; v_call: TRBV7-9; j_call: TRBJ2-7; cdr3_nt: TGTGCCAGCAGCGGGACAGGGGGACGCGAGCAGTACTTC; cdr3_aa: CASSGTGGREQYF
clone_size: -; d_call: -; v_call: TRBV28; j_call: TRBJ2-1; cdr3_nt: TGTGCCAGCAGTTTCCTGTCCCAAGGTGGGAGGCAGTTCTTC; cdr3_aa: CASSFLSQGGRQFF
clone_size: many; d_call: -; v_call: TRBV29-1; j_call: TRBJ2-1; cdr3_nt: TGCAGCGTTGGGGGGACTGGGGGATACAATGAGCAGTTCTTC; cdr3_aa: CSVGGTGGYNEQFF
clone_size: -; d_call: TRBD2; v_call: TRBV11-2; j_call: TRBJ2-7; cdr3_nt: TGTGCCAGCAGCTTGTTTACTAGCGGTCCCTACGAGCAGTACTTC; cdr3_aa: CASSLFTSGPYEQYF
clone_size: many; d_call: -; v_call: TRBV7-2; j_call: TRBJ2-1; cdr3_nt: TGTGCCAGCAGCCAGACTGAAAGCTCCTACAATGAGCAGTTCTTC; cdr3_aa: CASSQTESSYNEQFF
clone_size: many; d_call: -; v_call: TRBV20-1; j_call: TRBJ1-5; cdr3_nt: TGCAGTGCTAGAGATGCGAAGACCAATCAGCCCCAGCATTTT; cdr3_aa: CSARDAKTNQPQHF
clone_size: few; d_call: -; v_call: TRBV18; j_call: TRBJ2-7; cdr3_nt: TGTGCCAGCTCACAGGGAAGGACTCCTTCCTACGAGCAGTACTTC; cdr3_aa: CASSQGRTPSYEQYF
clone_size: many; d_call: -; v_call: TRBV11-3; j_call: TRBJ2-1; cdr3_nt: TGTGCCAGCAGCTTATTTCAGGGTGAGCAGTTCTTC; cdr3_aa: CASSLFQGEQFF
clone_size: -; d_call: TRBD1; v_call: TRBV27; j_call: TRBJ1-1; cdr3_nt: TGTGCCAGCAGTCCAGACAGGACAGGGGGGGTCACTGAAGCTTTCTTT; cdr3_aa: CASSPDRTGGVTEAFF
clone_size: few; d_call: -; v_call: TRBV14; j_call: TRBJ2-5; cdr3_nt: TGTGCCAGCAGCCAAGAAGGATCCAGGTCTGGGACCCAGTACTTC; cdr3_aa: CASSQEGSRSGTQYF
clone_size: -; d_call: TRBD2; v_call: TRBV11-1; j_call: TRBJ2-2; cdr3_nt: TGTGCCAGCAGCGCCAAGAGGTCACTAGCGGGAGGGCCCACCGGGGAGCTGTTTTTT; cdr3_aa: CASSAKRSLAGGPTGELFF
clone_size: -; d_call: -; v_call: TRBV7-2; j_call: TRBJ2-3; cdr3_nt: TGTGCCAGCAGCTTAGCGCATCTAGCTCGCACAGATACGCAGTATTTT; cdr3_aa: CASSLAHLARTDTQYF
clone_size: many; d_call: TRBD1; v_call: TRBV5-1; j_call: TRBJ2-7; cdr3_nt: TGCGCCAGCAGCTACCGGACAGGGGGCGACGGGCAGTACTTC; cdr3_aa: CASSYRTGGDGQYF
clone_size: few; d_call: TRBD1; v_call: TRBV19; j_call: TRBJ1-1; cdr3_nt: TGTGCCAGTAGTGCCCGGGACAGGGCCTACTTTGGTGAAGCTTTCTTT; cdr3_aa: CASSARDRAYFGEAFF
clone_size: -; d_call: TRBD1; v_call: TRBV7-6; j_call: TRBJ2-6; cdr3_nt: TGTGCCAGCAGCTCCCGATCGCCGGGACAGGGGTTCACTGGGGCCAACGTCCTGACTTTC; cdr3_aa: CASSSRSPGQGFTGANVLTF
clone_size: few; d_call: -; v_call: TRBV6-1; j_call: TRBJ2-1; cdr3_nt: TGTGCCAGCAGTTCCGGGGCGGTCGGGCAGTTCTTC; cdr3_aa: CASSSGAVGQFF
clone_size: few; d_call: -; v_call: TRBV5-6; j_call: TRBJ2-1; cdr3_nt: TGTGCCAGCAGCATAGTAGCAGTCGGGAATGAGCAGTTCTTC; cdr3_aa: CASSIVAVGNEQFF
clone_size: many; d_call: -; v_call: TRBV11-2; j_call: TRBJ2-1; cdr3_nt: TGTGCCAGCAGCTGGGCTAGCGTCGAGGGTTACAATGAGCAGTTCTTC; cdr3_aa: CASSWASVEGYNEQFF
clone_size: few; d_call: -; v_call: TRBV15; j_call: TRBJ2-1; cdr3_nt: TGTGCCACCAGCAGAGGGGGCGCCTACAATGAGCAGTTCTTC; cdr3_aa: CATSRGGAYNEQFF
clone_size: many; d_call: TRBD2; v_call: TRBV3-1; j_call: TRBJ2-3; cdr3_nt: TGTGCCAGCAGCCAGGCCGGGACTATGAGATTGGATACGCAGTATTTT; cdr3_aa: CASSQAGTMRLDTQYF
clone_size: many; d_call: -; v_call: TRBV4-3; j_call: TRBJ2-5; cdr3_nt: TGCGCCAGCAGCCAAGATCGAGTAGGGCAAGAGACCCAGTACTTC; cdr3_aa: CASSQDRVGQETQYF